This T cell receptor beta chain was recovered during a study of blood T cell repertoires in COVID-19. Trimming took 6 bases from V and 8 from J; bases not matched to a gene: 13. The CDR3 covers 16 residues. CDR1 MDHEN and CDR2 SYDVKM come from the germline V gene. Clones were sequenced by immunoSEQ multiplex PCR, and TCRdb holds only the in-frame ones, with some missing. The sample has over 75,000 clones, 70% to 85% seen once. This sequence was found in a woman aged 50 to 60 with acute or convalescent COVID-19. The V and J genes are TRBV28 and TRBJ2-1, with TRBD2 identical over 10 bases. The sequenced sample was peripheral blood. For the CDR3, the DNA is TGTGCCAGCAGCGGTGGGGGACTAGCGTCGGTCGATGAGCAGTTCTTC. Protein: CASSGGGLASVDEQFF.